This entry lists 18 T cell receptor beta chains sequenced from one sample in a study of CD8 T cells in Susac syndrome. Random hexamers primed reverse transcription of 0.5 to 1 ug RNA. TCRdb re-called the immunoSEQ multiplex PCR reads with MiXCR, one entry per CDR3 protein. The table shows some 100,000 distinct CDR3 sequences, with 95% occurring only once. Sequencing was done on a sample of CD8+ T cells from PBMCs. Source of these receptors: a human donor with Susac syndrome.

The chain joins TRBV5-6 to TRBJ2-7; TRBD1 aligns across 7 bases. Germline assignment: CDR1 SGHDT and CDR2 YYEEEE. The CDR3 extends over 14 amino acids. With 6 bases clipped from V and 4 bases from J, the junction kept 10 bases outside the gene matches. The CDR3 loop is CASIREGQQYEQYF. In DNA form, the CDR3 reads TGTGCCAGCATCCGTGAGGGACAGCAGTACGAGCAGTACTTC.

The rearrangement joins TRBV13 to TRBJ2-3, with D unclear. V was clipped by 3 bases and J by 6 bases, with 10 bases between them. This CDR3 is 13 amino acids long. Germline CDR1 reads PRHDT; CDR2 reads FYEKMQ (reference sequence). CDR3 sequence reads: CASSLRSFDTQYF. DNA for the CDR3: TGTGCCAGCAGCTTGAGGAGCTTTGATACGCAGTATTTT.

This clonotype was observed a single time. The rearrangement links TRBV20-1 to TRBJ1-1, with 7 bases identical to TRBD1. V gave up 6 bases and J gave up 10 bases; unmatched junction bases: 5. Germline V CDR1 and CDR2: DFQATT, SNEGSKA (reference sequence). This CDR3 is built from 10 residues. This CDR3 reads CSAGTVRAFF. As DNA, the CDR3 is TGCAGTGCAGGGACAGTTCGAGCTTTCTTT.

The chain joins TRBV29-1 to TRBJ2-1; unclear D gene. The germline CDR1 and CDR2 sequences are SQVTM and ANQGSEA. V was pared by 4 bases and J by 5 bases, with 3 bases between. The CDR3 is made up of 10 amino acids. Here the CDR3 DNA reads TGCAGCGTTGGGAACAATGAGCAGTTCTTC. The encoded protein is CSVGNNEQFF.

The V gene is TRBV15, the J gene TRBJ2-3; D not resolved. V lost 5 bases to trimming and J lost 3 bases, with 9 bases between them. CDR3 length: 13 residues. Germline V gene lookup returns CDR1 LNHNV and CDR2 YYDKDF (reference sequence). The CDR3 DNA reads as TGTGCCACCAGCTCCTCCACTACAGATACGCAGTATTTT. Translating gives CATSSSTTDTQYF.

The chain has TRBV27 and TRBJ1-2; D gene unclear. Germline CDR1 is MNHEY and CDR2 is SMNVEV (reference sequence). The V end lost 2 bases, the J end lost 0 bases, and 13 bases lay between the germline ends. The CDR3 contains 16 residues. The CDR3 coding sequence is TGTGCCAGCAGTTTAATCGCGGGCCATACTAACTATGGCTACACCTTC. Its translation: CASSLIAGHTNYGYTF.

The CDR3 is CASSFSGDNEQFF. The CDR3 nucleotides are TGTGCCAGCAGCTTTAGCGGAGACAATGAGCAGTTCTTC. The rearrangement uses TRBV13 and TRBJ2-1, with a tentative D call TRBD2 (6 bases). V gave up 3 bases and J gave up 5 bases, with 8 bases separating them. CDR3 length equals 13 residues. From germline, CDR1 is PRHDT and CDR2 FYEKMQ (reference sequence). Full variable domain (outside the CDR3, taken from reference TRBV13 and TRBJ2-1): AAGVIQSPRHLIKEKRETATLKCYPIPRHDTVYWYQQGPGQDPQFLISFYEKMQSDKGSIPDRFSAQQFSDYHSELNMSSLELGDSALYFCASSFSGDNEQFFGPGTRLTVL.

The chain has TRBV4-1 and TRBJ2-3, with D hard to call. CDR1 MGHRA and CDR2 YSYEKL come from the germline V gene. CDR3 length: 13 amino acids. The ends were cut back, 0 bases at V and 6 bases at J, with 7 bases in the middle. CDR3 residues: CASSQEHGDTQYF. The CDR3 coding sequence is TGCGCCAGCAGCCAAGAGCACGGGGATACGCAGTATTTT.

The rearrangement joins TRBV2 to TRBJ2-1; perhaps TRBD2 as D (7 bases). The CDR3 runs 15 residues. V lost 10 bases to trimming and J lost 4 bases, with 20 bases between them. Germline V gives CDR1 SNHLY, CDR2 FYNNEI. The CDR3 region has the DNA TGTGCCACGACGATAGGGGGAGGGATATACAATGAGCAGTTCTTC. Its translation: CATTIGGGIYNEQFF.

The V and J genes are TRBV13 and TRBJ2-5; possible D gene TRBD2, 5 bases. This CDR3 region has 12 residues. V shed 4 bases and J shed 12 bases, with 15 bases lying between them. Per the germline V gene, CDR1 is PRHDT and CDR2 is FYEKMQ (reference sequence). The CDR3 region is CASSSQLGSEYF. As DNA, the CDR3 is TGTGCCAGCAGCTCCCAACTAGGAAGCGAGTACTTC.

The CDR3 spells CASSQVPNSFTDTQYF. The CDR3 DNA is TGTGCCAGCAGCCAAGTCCCCAACAGCTTCACAGATACGCAGTATTTT. The V gene is TRBV14, the J gene TRBJ2-3; no definite D call. The ends were cut back, 1 base at V and 2 bases at J, with 13 bases in the middle. This CDR3 spans 16 amino acids. Germline V gives CDR1 SGHDN, CDR2 FVKESK.

The chain carries TRBV23-1 and TRBJ2-3; D may match TRBD1 or TRBD2 (7 bases each). TRBV23-1 is an open reading frame whose function is uncertain. This CDR3 comprises 16 residues. The V and J ends lost 4 bases and 3 bases respectively, with 17 bases between them. The CDR3 protein is CASSLRQGGKTDTQYF. The CDR3 region has the DNA TGCGCCAGCAGTCTTAGACAGGGAGGGAAGACAGATACGCAGTATTTT.

The chain recombines TRBV15 with TRBJ2-4, with TRBD2 identical over 7 bases. The CDR3 has 15 amino acids. The germline gives CDR1 LNHNV, CDR2 YYDKDF (reference sequence). With V trimmed by 0 bases and J by 4 bases, 3 bases remained unmatched. For the CDR3, the DNA is TGTGCCACCAGCAGAGACCTAGCGGCTAAAAACATTCAGTACTTC. Protein: CATSRDLAAKNIQYF.

This clonotype occurred once. The genes are TRBV13 and TRBJ1-2; no clear D gene. The CDR3 is 13 residues long. Germline-derived CDR1 and CDR2 are PRHDT and FYEKMQ (reference sequence). V dropped 6 bases and J dropped 3 bases, with 11 bases sitting between them. As DNA, the CDR3 is TGTGCCAGCAGGGGCAGTGATTACTATGGCTACACCTTC. Its translation is CASRGSDYYGYTF. The full variable domain, its missing parts supplied by reference TRBV13 and TRBJ1-2, is AAGVIQSPRHLIKEKRETATLKCYPIPRHDTVYWYQQGPGQDPQFLISFYEKMQSDKGSIPDRFSAQQFSDYHSELNMSSLELGDSALYFCASRGSDYYGYTFGSGTRLTVV.

The CDR3 DNA reads as TGTGCCAGCGGTGGAGGTCGGTTCTACGAGCAGTACTTC. Residues: CASGGGRFYEQYF. J is TRBJ2-7 and V is TRBV6-2 or TRBV6-3, with D tentatively TRBD2 (5 bases). The V gene's germline CDR1 is MNHEY and CDR2 SVGEGT. Trimming cost V 8 bases and J 3 bases, with 14 bases left between them. There are 13 residues in the CDR3.

This clonotype was counted a single time. The chain carries TRBV20-1 and TRBJ2-1; the match to TRBD2 covers 7 bases. V lost 5 bases, J lost 0 bases, and 4 bases stayed unmatched. Germline assignment: CDR1 DFQATT and CDR2 SNEGSKA (reference sequence). The CDR3 runs to 14 residues. The CDR3 region is CSAPSGLSYNEQFF. The CDR3 DNA follows: TGCAGTGCTCCTAGCGGTCTCTCCTACAATGAGCAGTTCTTC.

The genes are TRBV25-1 and TRBJ2-1, with 10 bases identical to TRBD2. Germline lookup yields CDR1 MGHDK and CDR2 SYGVNS. Trimming cost V 3 bases and J 7 bases; bases outside gene matches: 6. This CDR3 region has 15 residues. CDR3 in amino acids: CASSDPSGGVNEQFF. CDR3 coding DNA: TGTGCCAGCAGTGACCCTAGCGGGGGTGTGAATGAGCAGTTCTTC.

V usage is TRBV18 and J usage is TRBJ2-7, with a possible D match to TRBD1 (6 bases). Between the trimmed V and J ends, which lost 4 bases and 4 bases, there was a span of 14 bases. Per the germline V gene, CDR1 is KGHSH and CDR2 is LQKENI. The CDR3 is 14 amino acids. The CDR3 DNA is TGTGCCAGCTCACACCAGACAGGAGATTACGAGCAGTACTTC. This encodes CASSHQTGDYEQYF.